The present T cell receptor beta chain was sequenced within a study of a mutant IDH1 vaccine in newly diagnosed glioma (dated by TCRdb to 2020 to 2022). With respect to the entire study: Across visits V03 through V10, patients got a total of eight vaccinations, given in weeks 1, 3, 5, 7, 11, 15, 19 and 23. Six visits were used for peripheral blood collection: V03 (baseline), V05, V07, V10, V12 and V13. Vaccination started 4-6 weeks after radiotherapy alone, or was given together with temozolomide cycles in the groups whose treatment included chemotherapy. For exploratory analyses, longitudinal TCRB deep sequencing was carried out in roughly 25 treated patients wherever samples were available. Prior to enrollment, standard therapy consisting of radiotherapy alone, temozolomide alone, or radiochemotherapy with temozolomide had been administered to patients, with the combination being received by most patients. The roughly 32 treated patients were 62.5% male and about 38% female, with a mean age of roughly 42 years. Study-level results and caveats: Pseudoprogression seemed to be unrelated to changes in the top peripheral T cell clonotypes found by TCRB sequencing. Availability determined which PBMC samples were chosen for TCRB deep sequencing. The authors stated that sample limitations prevented analyses of patient blood samples from being reproduced. Across multiple MHC alleles, vaccine-induced immune responses were seen in around 93% of patients.

Cut back by 0 bases and 1 base, the V and J ends lie 1 base apart. Reading the germline V gene gives CDR1 SGHRS and CDR2 YFSETQ. There are 12 amino acids in the CDR3, from cysteine to phenylalanine inclusive. Only the CDR3 DNA is retained, 36 bases long and in frame from the first base. Preparation of the library involved the immunoSEQ multiplex PCR assay. Rearranged TCR beta chain sequences were amplified using the hsTCRB Kit according to the manufacturer's protocol. An Illumina MiSeq was used to sequence the TCRB libraries. The study's processing was this. The kit vendor's proprietary platform handled demultiplexing, trimming and gene mapping. What TCRdb holds here is the immuneACCESS table cut down to in-frame rearrangements. Part of the clones is not present; checked against another copy, under half of the missing clones reflect an unresolved V gene, and the others are unexplained. V and J calls and clone size follow that table, whereas D and trimming were derived from the DNA. The sample table shows around 120,000 clones, and around 77% are seen once. The ten largest clones capture under 5.5% of the sample.

Of note for this clone: The clone's antigen remains unknown. No quality values exist for individual bases; no much larger clone is one base distant.

This specimen's time point label, interpreted: week 11, during vaccination. A 20-mer mutant IDH1 peptide at 300 micrograms in Montanide made up each vaccine dose, which was injected subcutaneously together with topical imiquimod. Donors had newly diagnosed WHO grade 3 or 4 IDH1-mutant astrocytomas with loss of nuclear ATRX. The samples were drawn from NOA16, a multicentre, single-arm, open-label phase I trial in Germany that tested a mutant IDH1 peptide vaccine in humans for the first time. Genomic DNA for TCRB sequencing was extracted from EDTA blood using the DNeasy Blood and Tissue Kit. The sequencing used PBMCs, collected from a glioma patient whose treatment included an IDH1 peptide vaccine. The clonotype was recovered from a man aged 35 to 55 with glioma. The chain is assembled from TRBV5-1 and TRBJ2-5; the D gene lacks a confident call. The nucleotides read TGCGCCAGCAGCTTGGCCCAAGAGACCCAGTACTTC. The encoded protein is CASSLAQETQYF.